This entry features one T cell receptor (beta chain) sequence. The donors belonged to the roughly 130-subject validation cohort, separate from the approximately 670-subject first cohort. The germline V and J ends were trimmed by 6 bases and 4 bases, with 13 bases remaining between them. Germline lookup yields CDR1 MNHEY and CDR2 SVGAGI. This CDR3 has 14 residues. Produced via immunoSEQ multiplex PCR; TCRdb's table is partial and in-frame only. The profile covers roughly 150,000 clones, with about nine tenths appearing a single time and around 4.4% taken by the ten largest. This entry is derived from a study of cytomegalovirus exposure and HLA in healthy donors. Study summary: Later analysis reported that the approximately 130 validation repertoires shared the platform of the roughly 670 first-cohort repertoires.

The sequencing input was PBMCs. V and J are TRBV6-5 and TRBJ2-1; possible D gene TRBD1, 5 bases. The TCR originated in a man between 18 and 35 years old in good health and CMV-seropositive. The CDR3 nucleotides read TGTGCCAGCAGGGGAACAGGTACATACAATGAGCAGTTCTTC. Translating gives CASRGTGTYNEQFF.